The 5 T cell receptor beta chains reported below all come from one sample, sequenced in a study of regulatory T cells in long-lasting Graves disease. Noted time point: newly diagnosed GD, antithyroid drugs for less than 3 months. RNA from PBMCs was the source of the TCR library. Researchers made TCR beta libraries by using iRepertoire HTBI primers and running Arm-PCR on CDR3 regions. TCRdb analysed the multiplex PCR reads with MiXCR anew, one entry per CDR3 protein. The sample lists under 300,000 distinct CDR3 sequences, around 20% occurring once. The material sequenced was peripheral blood mononuclear cells (PBMCs), taken at new diagnosis, from a patient treated with antithyroid drugs. All receptors come from a female donor with Graves disease.

This clonotype was counted between two and nine times. The chain has TRBV5-4 and TRBJ2-2; D remains unclear. The CDR3 is 15 amino acids. In germline, CDR1 is SGHNT, CDR2 YYREEE (reference sequence). The germline V and J ends were trimmed by 4 bases and 1 base, with 11 bases remaining between them. As DNA, the CDR3 is TGTGCCAGCAGCCAGACTCGACAGAACACCGGGGAGCTGTTTTTT. Its translation: CASSQTRQNTGELFF. Drawing the rest from reference TRBV5-4 and TRBJ2-2, the complete variable domain is ETGVTQSPTHLIKTRGQQVTLRCSSQSGHNTVSWYQQALGQGPQFIFQYYREEENGRGNFPPRFSGLQFPNYSSELNVNALELDDSALYLCASSQTRQNTGELFFGEGSRLTVL.

The rearrangement uses TRBV7-2 and TRBJ1-2; perhaps TRBD1 as D (6 bases). The germline V gene has CDR1 SGHTA and CDR2 FQGNSA. With 7 bases removed from V and 7 bases from J, the gap between germline ends came to 22 bases. This CDR3 comprises 15 residues. The CDR3 is CASIPTTGRSAGYTF. CDR3 nucleotides: TGTGCCAGCATACCAACAACAGGGAGGTCCGCTGGCTACACCTTC.

This clonotype occurred many times. At one boundary the junction diverges from the germline segment, which might be a read error. The chain joins TRBV7-2 to TRBJ2-1; tentative D call: TRBD1 (6 bases). The CDR3 contains 14 residues. Germline CDR1 and CDR2: SGHTA and FQGNSA. This CDR3 is CASSLGGSYNEQFF. CDR3 sequence (DNA): TGCGCCAGCAGTTTAGGGGGCTCCTACAATGAGCAGTTCTTC.

This clonotype appeared a few times. This chain uses TRBV6-2 or TRBV6-3 with TRBJ1-5, with D possibly matching TRBD1 (6 bases). V was trimmed by 7 bases and J by 3 bases, leaving 19 bases between them. The CDR3 has 16 amino acids. Germline lookup yields CDR1 MNHEY and CDR2 SVGEGT. CDR3 amino acids: CASTVFGRGDNQPQHF. The CDR3 region has the DNA TGTGCCAGCACTGTTTTTGGCAGGGGAGACAATCAGCCCCAGCATTTT.

Many counts were recorded for this clonotype. The rearrangement uses TRBV12-5 and TRBJ2-2, with D perhaps TRBD2 (6 bases). The ends were cut back, 7 bases at V and 3 bases at J, with 18 bases in the middle. Germline V gives CDR1 LGHNT, CDR2 FRNRAP. The CDR3 is 16 amino acids. DNA of the CDR3: TGTGCTAGTGCCACACGAAGCGGGTCATACACCGGGGAGCTGTTTTTT. Protein product: CASATRSGSYTGELFF.